Listed below are T cell receptor beta chains from one sample, sequenced in a study of CD8 T cells in Susac syndrome. TCRdb analysed the immunoSEQ multiplex PCR reads with MiXCR anew, one entry per CDR3 protein. The table includes 150,000 to 200,000 distinct CDR3 sequences, approximately 95% detected once. The sample consisted of CD4+ T cells from PBMCs. Every receptor here comes from a human donor with multiple sclerosis. Each CDR3 is given with its conserved first and last residue. A D gene is named only where the DNA matches it firmly. Size is stated for part of the rows, as once, few or many counts, or as a class when the clone is expanded.

j_call d_call v_call clone_size cdr3_aa cdr3_nt
TRBJ1-2 TRBD1 TRBV19 . CASKQDREIYGYTF TGTGCCAGTAAACAGGACAGGGAAATCTATGGCTACACCTTC
TRBJ1-1 . TRBV29-1 . CSVGTVNTEAFF TGCAGCGTTGGTACCGTGAACACTGAAGCTTTCTTT
TRBJ2-4 TRBD1 TRBV2 . CASSDRFGTAIQYF TGTGCCAGCAGTGATCGGTTCGGGACAGCAATTCAGTACTTC
TRBJ2-1 . TRBV5-4 . CASSLDRAIYNEQFF TGTGCCAGCAGCTTGGACAGAGCCATTTACAATGAGCAGTTCTTC
TRBJ1-2 . TRBV15 . CATSRDSGKSYGYTF TGTGCCACCAGCAGAGATTCAGGGAAGTCTTATGGCTACACCTTC
TRBJ2-3 . TRBV25-1 . CASKQTAPSTDTQYF TGTGCCAGCAAGCAGACGGCTCCTAGCACAGATACGCAGTATTTT
TRBJ1-2 . TRBV25-1 . CASSRGPAGYGYTF TGTGCCAGCAGTCGCGGACCTGCTGGCTATGGCTACACCTTC
TRBJ2-2 TRBD2 TRBV4-1 . CASSQAGGGSMNTGELFF TGCGCCAGCAGCCAAGCAGGTGGCGGGAGTATGAACACCGGGGAGCTGTTTTTT
TRBJ1-1 . TRBV4-2 once CASSQSVGGTEAFF TGTGCCAGCAGCCAATCTGTGGGAGGCACTGAAGCTTTCTTT
TRBJ1-2 TRBD1 TRBV5-1 . CASSLGTGVWGYTF TGCGCCAGCAGCTTGGGGACAGGGGTCTGGGGCTACACCTTC
TRBJ2-7 TRBD1 TRBV5-4 . CASSTPQGSLEQYF TGTGCCAGCAGCACGCCACAGGGGAGCCTCGAGCAGTACTTC
TRBJ2-3 . TRBV12-3/TRBV12-4 . CASIRGRSTDTQYF TGTGCCAGCATTCGCGGACGGAGCACAGATACGCAGTATTTT
TRBJ1-1 . TRBV27 . CASSPIWNTEAFF TGTGCCAGCAGTCCTATTTGGAACACTGAAGCTTTCTTT
TRBJ2-3 TRBD2 TRBV20-1 . CSTSGSADTQYF TGCAGTACGAGCGGGAGTGCAGATACGCAGTATTTT
TRBJ2-2 . TRBV2 . CASRKGGVNTGELFF TGTGCCAGCAGGAAAGGGGGAGTGAACACCGGGGAGCTGTTTTTT
TRBJ2-7 TRBD1 TRBV18 . CASSPTGQGTREQYF TGTGCCAGCTCACCTACGGGACAGGGGACGCGGGAGCAGTACTTC
TRBJ1-2 . TRBV12-3/TRBV12-4 . CASSYTGAQDGYTF TGTGCCAGCAGTTATACGGGGGCGCAGGACGGCTACACCTTC
TRBJ2-3 . TRBV30 . CAWSRAGRSTDTQYF TGTGCCTGGAGCCGAGCGGGTAGAAGCACAGATACGCAGTATTTT
TRBJ2-1 . TRBV28 . CASSSSGTLQFF TGTGCCAGCAGTTCCTCCGGGACTCTTCAGTTCTTC
TRBJ2-7 TRBD2 TRBV4-1 . CASSQVGLAGSYEQYF TGCGCCAGCAGCCAAGTCGGACTAGCGGGATCCTACGAGCAGTACTTC
TRBJ1-1 . TRBV25-1 . CASRKVTEAFF TGTGCCAGCAGAAAGGTTACTGAAGCTTTCTTT
TRBJ2-7 TRBD1 TRBV19 . CASSRQTGFYEQYF TGTGCCAGTAGTAGACAGACAGGGTTCTACGAGCAGTACTTC
TRBJ2-3 TRBD1 TRBV29-1 . CSVVQGAGTDTQYF TGCAGCGTTGTGCAGGGGGCGGGCACAGATACGCAGTATTTT
TRBJ1-2 . TRBV28 . CASRPAGGAYTF TGTGCCAGCAGGCCGGCTGGGGGGGCCTACACCTTC
TRBJ2-7 TRBD2 TRBV5-4 . CASSLDTGTSGREQYF TGTGCCAGCAGCCTGGATACCGGGACTAGCGGGAGGGAGCAGTACTTC
TRBJ2-1 . TRBV30 . CAWSRQQKKQFF TGTGCCTGGAGCAGGCAGCAGAAAAAGCAGTTCTTC
TRBJ1-1 . TRBV10-2 . CASSDKGSRLGTEAFF TGCGCCAGCAGTGATAAGGGCAGCCGATTGGGCACTGAAGCTTTCTTT
TRBJ1-1 . TRBV4-1 . CASSQDNLRQGGAEAFF TGCGCCAGCAGCCAAGATAATTTGCGGCAGGGAGGGGCTGAAGCTTTCTTT
TRBJ2-3 . TRBV20-1 . CSASGQVNTDTQYF TGCAGTGCTAGTGGGCAGGTGAATACGGATACGCAGTATTTT
TRBJ1-3 TRBD1 TRBV7-8 . CASSLSRGQGYGNTIYF TGTGCCAGCAGCTTGTCAAGGGGACAGGGGTACGGAAACACCATATATTTT
TRBJ2-2 . TRBV4-2 once CASSQDGGWAGELFF TGTGCCAGCAGCCAAGATGGGGGGTGGGCCGGGGAGCTGTTTTTT
TRBJ2-2 . TRBV19 . CASSIPRTTGELFF TGTGCCAGTAGTATTCCCAGGACCACCGGGGAGCTGTTTTTT
TRBJ2-3 . TRBV19 . CASSIAQGTDTQYF TGTGCCAGTAGTATCGCCCAGGGCACAGATACGCAGTATTTT
TRBJ2-7 TRBD2 TRBV4-1 . CASSQDRGGGAYEQYF TGCGCCAGCAGCCAAGATCGGGGGGGAGGGGCCTACGAGCAGTACTTC
TRBJ1-6 . TRBV3-1 once CASSQEGWESPLHF TGTGCCAGCAGCCAAGAGGGATGGGAATCACCCCTCCACTTT
TRBJ1-1 . TRBV3-1 . CASRPRSDSHTEAFF TGTGCCAGCAGACCCCGCTCGGACAGTCACACTGAAGCTTTCTTT
TRBJ1-5 . TRBV3-1 once CASSLSWRVGVSNQPQHF TGTGCCAGCAGCCTGAGCTGGAGGGTGGGGGTGAGCAATCAGCCCCAGCATTTT
TRBJ2-7 TRBD1 TRBV7-2 . CASSLLGTGVVEQYF TGTGCCAGCAGCTTACTCGGGACAGGGGTTGTGGAGCAGTACTTC
TRBJ2-1 TRBD2 TRBV20-1 . CSAFPPGRGNEQFF TGCAGTGCATTCCCCCCAGGGAGGGGCAATGAGCAGTTCTTC
TRBJ2-1 . TRBV5-1 . CASSGGGQSYNEQFF TGCGCCAGCAGCGGTGGGGGTCAGTCCTACAATGAGCAGTTCTTC